These 26 T cell receptor beta chains were sequenced from one sample in a study of blood T cell repertoires in COVID-19. TCRdb keeps only in-frame clones here, not all; method: immunoSEQ multiplex PCR. This sample carries approximately 500,000 clones, roughly nine tenths of them seen once, and the ten largest clones take about 1%. Material: peripheral blood. Receptors were obtained from a young man with COVID-19, enrolled during active disease.

The gene calls are TRBV15 and TRBJ1-1; D unclear. The V gene lost 2 bases and the J gene lost 5 bases, with 9 bases spanning the gap. Germline CDR1 and CDR2: LNHNV and YYDKDF (reference sequence). The CDR3 sequence is 13 residues long. DNA for the CDR3: TGTGCCACCAGCAGACCTTCACTAACTGAAGCTTTCTTT. As protein: CATSRPSLTEAFF.

The chain couples TRBV24-1 to TRBJ1-5; 8 bases line up with TRBD1. J lost 7 bases, V lost 4 bases, and 8 bases had no gene match. Germline-derived CDR1 and CDR2 are KGHDR and SFDVKD. This CDR3 has 15 amino acids. CDR3 coding DNA: TGTGCCACCAGTGAGACAGGGGCCGAACCACAGCCCCAGCATTTT. Protein product: CATSETGAEPQPQHF.

This chain joins TRBV7-3 and TRBJ2-1; possible D gene TRBD1, 5 bases. This CDR3 is built from 15 residues. Trimming removed 1 base at V and 4 bases at J, with 11 bases between. In germline, CDR1 is SGHTA, CDR2 FQGTGA. CDR3 loop: CASSLKGDGYNEQFF. For the CDR3, the DNA is TGTGCCAGCAGCTTAAAAGGGGATGGGTACAATGAGCAGTTCTTC.

This rearrangement joins TRBV30 to TRBJ2-5; 7 nucleotides agree with TRBD2. Germline lookup yields CDR1 GTSNPN and CDR2 SVGIG (reference sequence). This CDR3 comprises 13 residues. With 1 base clipped from V and 4 bases from J, the junction kept 3 bases outside the gene matches. The CDR3 is CAWSDGGGETQYF. The CDR3 nucleotides read TGTGCCTGGAGTGACGGCGGGGGAGAGACCCAGTACTTC.

The chain employs TRBV11-3 and TRBJ2-7, with D perhaps TRBD1 (7 bases). Germline-derived CDR1 and CDR2 are SGHNT and YENEEA. V was trimmed by 2 bases and J by 4 bases, leaving 12 bases between them. The CDR3 contains 14 residues. CDR3 region: CASSLSQGGYEQYF. The CDR3 region has the DNA TGTGCCAGCAGCTTAAGCCAGGGGGGATACGAGCAGTACTTC.

The chain is built from TRBV10-1 and TRBJ2-7; TRBD1 is a possible D gene (6 bases). With 3 bases removed from V and 2 bases from J, the gap between germline ends came to 14 bases. The CDR3 is made up of 15 amino acids. Germline assignment: CDR1 WNHNN and CDR2 SYGVQD (reference sequence). The CDR3 protein is CASSDPGRTAYEQYF. Here the CDR3 DNA reads TGCGCCAGCAGTGACCCGGGACGGACAGCCTACGAGCAGTACTTC.

This clone was observed a single time. V gene TRBV2 combines with J gene TRBJ2-1; the D gene is possibly TRBD2 (6 bases). Germline V gene lookup returns CDR1 SNHLY and CDR2 FYNNEI. The CDR3 extends over 14 amino acids. The V end was cut by 5 bases, the J end by 8 bases, with 16 bases between. Here the CDR3 DNA reads TGTGCCAGCAGTCGTCGGGAGCCACTTTATGAGCAGTTCTTC. Translated, it gives CASSRREPLYEQFF.

The CDR3 loop is CAISESGRGSSYNEQFF. The CDR3 DNA sequence: TGTGCCATCAGTGAGTCGGGGAGAGGAAGCTCCTACAATGAGCAGTTCTTC. The V and J genes are TRBV10-3 and TRBJ2-1; possibly TRBD2 for D (5 bases). Germline-derived CDR1 and CDR2 are ENHRY and SYGVKD. The CDR3 runs 17 residues. Trimming left V 0 bases short and J 0 bases short, with 12 bases between.

The chain carries TRBV29-1 and TRBJ2-1; TRBD2 aligns across 16 bases. Germline V lookup: CDR1 SQVTM, CDR2 ANQGSEA. The CDR3 is 19 residues long. The V segment lost 7 bases and the J segment 0 bases; nucleotides outside the gene matches: 12. CDR3 amino acids: CSASGLAGGRESSYNEQFF. The CDR3 region has the DNA TGCAGCGCCTCGGGACTAGCGGGGGGGAGAGAGAGCTCCTACAATGAGCAGTTCTTC.

The chain uses TRBV6-5 and TRBJ1-6; D is uncertain. The CDR3 has 13 residues. Trimming left V 2 bases short and J 10 bases short, with 9 bases between. The germline V gene has CDR1 MNHEY and CDR2 SVGAGI. The CDR3 loop reads CASSYEAQSPLHF. CDR3 DNA sequence: TGTGCCAGCAGTTACGAGGCCCAATCACCCCTCCACTTT.

This clone has just one count. The chain couples TRBV6-1 to TRBJ1-4; D perhaps matches TRBD1 (6 bases). The CDR3 loop spans 14 amino acids. V lost 1 base, J lost 7 bases, and 10 bases lay in between. CDR1 is MNHNS and CDR2 is SASEGT in the germline V gene. As DNA, the CDR3 is TGTGCCAGCAGTGAAGACAGGGTAGTTGAAAAACTGTTTTTT. This codes for CASSEDRVVEKLFF.

The J gene is TRBJ2-3, the V gene TRBV20-1; D is ambiguous. CDR1 is DFQATT, CDR2 SNEGSKA, per germline (reference sequence). The CDR3 runs 10 residues. Trimming took 6 bases from V and 2 from J, leaving 3 bases between them. The CDR3 region has the DNA TGCAGTGCCCTCACAGATACGCAGTATTTT. Translating it yields CSALTDTQYF.

This clone was recorded a few times. The rearrangement uses TRBV5-1 and TRBJ2-7, with D perhaps matching TRBD2 (5 bases). Germline CDR1 is SGHRS and CDR2 is YFSETQ. The CDR3 contains 14 residues. V was clipped by 4 bases and J by 4 bases, with 15 bases between them. Here the CDR3 reads CASSGAGLKYEQYF. CDR3 DNA: TGCGCCAGCAGCGGCGCCGGACTGAAATACGAGCAGTACTTC.

The J gene is TRBJ1-2, the V gene TRBV11-3, with 7 positions matching TRBD1. This CDR3 contains 14 residues. Germline CDR1 SGHNT, CDR2 YENEEA. With V trimmed by 5 bases and J by 3 bases, 6 bases remained unmatched. This CDR3 reads CASSMGQPYYGYTF. In nucleotides, the CDR3 is TGTGCCAGCAGCATGGGACAGCCCTACTATGGCTACACCTTC.

In this sample, this clone turned up a few times. The chain joins TRBV9 to TRBJ2-1; possibly TRBD2 for D (6 bases). V gave up 4 bases and J gave up 3 bases, with 20 bases separating them. This CDR3 region has 17 residues. Germline loops: CDR1 SGDLS, CDR2 YYNGEE. CDR3 loop: CASSPEVSGVNYNEQFF. The CDR3 nucleotides read TGTGCCAGCAGCCCGGAGGTTTCGGGAGTCAACTACAATGAGCAGTTCTTC.

With regard to this clone: At the DNA level, this CDR3 is encoded by other sequences in the same sample as well. The chain is built from TRBV12-3 or TRBV12-4 and TRBJ1-1; D gene uncertain. This CDR3 region has 13 residues. V was pared by 2 bases and J by 0 bases, with 4 bases between. Written as DNA, the CDR3 is TGTGCCAGCAGTTTAAGCCTGAACACTGAAGCTTTCTTT. Translation: CASSLSLNTEAFF.

This chain uses TRBV21-1 with TRBJ2-1; TRBD2 is the table's D call and was not checked against the DNA. TRBV21-1 is marked as a pseudogene. This CDR3 has 11 residues. The CDR3 coding sequence is TGTGCCCCTGCGGGGAGAAGTGAGCAGTTCTTC. It is translated as CAPAGRSEQFF.

The chain carries TRBV3-1 (or the pseudogene TRBV3-2) and TRBJ2-7, with TRBD2 identical over 13 bases. This CDR3 region has 15 residues. V lost 5 bases and J lost 3; bases outside the gene matches: 4. Germline values: CDR1 LGHDT, CDR2 YNNKEL (reference sequence). The CDR3 spells CASSLGLAGLYEQYF. CDR3 nucleotides: TGTGCCAGCAGCTTGGGACTAGCGGGACTCTACGAGCAGTACTTC.

The DNA of the CDR3 is TGTGCCAGAAACACAGGGCCCGGCTACACCTTC. This encodes CARNTGPGYTF. The chain joins TRBV30 to TRBJ1-2; D is possibly TRBD1 (6 bases). V was pared by 8 bases and J by 8 bases, with 15 bases between. This CDR3 is 11 amino acids long. CDR1 and CDR2 (germline): GTSNPN, SVGIG (reference sequence).

CDR3 region: CATSDRDNPGGKNIQYF. The CDR3 DNA sequence: TGTGCCACCAGTGACCGTGACAACCCCGGGGGCAAAAACATTCAGTACTTC. The genes are TRBV24-1 and TRBJ2-4, with D possibly being TRBD2 (6 bases). The germline V and J ends were trimmed by 4 bases and 3 bases, with 18 bases remaining between them. The CDR3 covers 17 residues. Germline assignment: CDR1 KGHDR and CDR2 SFDVKD.

For the CDR3, the DNA is TGTGCCAGCAGCTATCTTACCGGGACAGGAGAGACCCAGTACTTC. It encodes CASSYLTGTGETQYF. V usage is TRBV11-2 and J usage is TRBJ2-5, with 8 bases that match TRBD1. This CDR3 contains 15 residues. Germline loops: CDR1 SGHAT, CDR2 FQNNGV. J gave up 4 bases and V 4 bases, and 8 bases lay outside the gene matches.

This clone was found once. The chain uses TRBV5-6 and TRBJ2-5, with D tentatively TRBD2 (6 bases). The germline CDR1 and CDR2 sequences are SGHDT and YYEEEE. This CDR3 region has 15 residues. V lost 0 bases, J lost 4 bases, and 13 bases lay in between. Here the CDR3 DNA reads TGTGCCAGCAGCTTGGGTCAGGGAGGATCAGAGACCCAGTACTTC. Its translation: CASSLGQGGSETQYF.

This clone came up once. The rearrangement links TRBV13 to TRBJ2-3; 14 bases agree with TRBD2. Germline CDR1 PRHDT, CDR2 FYEKMQ (reference sequence). V was clipped by 2 bases and J by 4 bases; unmatched bases: 5. The CDR3 extends over 17 amino acids. DNA for the CDR3: TGTGCCAGCAGCTTATGGACTAGCGGGAGGAAGGCAGATACGCAGTATTTT. It is translated as CASSLWTSGRKADTQYF.

V usage is TRBV29-1 and J usage is TRBJ2-5; 9 bases match TRBD2. The CDR3 has 15 residues. The germline CDR1 and CDR2 sequences are SQVTM and ANQGSEA. Trimming at V came to 6 bases and at J to 0 bases, leaving 8 bases not matched to a gene. The CDR3 DNA reads TGCAGCGTCAAAACCGGACTAGCGAACCAAGAGACCCAGTACTTC. This codes for CSVKTGLANQETQYF.

The J gene is TRBJ2-7, the V gene TRBV3-1 (or the pseudogene TRBV3-2); TRBD1 is a possible D gene (6 bases). Trimming took off 3 bases at V and 7 bases at J, with 19 bases between the two ends. The CDR3 runs 15 residues. Germline V lookup: CDR1 LGHDT, CDR2 YNNKEL (reference sequence). The CDR3 loop reads CASSQRLQGPGEQYF. The DNA for the CDR3 is TGTGCCAGCAGCCAGCGCCTCCAGGGGCCGGGAGAGCAGTACTTC.

The chain is built from TRBV15 and TRBJ2-5; 11 bases agree with TRBD2. Germline V gene lookup returns CDR1 LNHNV and CDR2 YYDKDF (reference sequence). There are 19 residues in the CDR3. Trimming removed 1 base from V and 4 bases from J; junction bases left unmatched: 14. The CDR3 coding sequence is TGTGCCACCAGCAGAGGAACAGGGACTAGCGGACTGAGAGGAGAGACCCAGTACTTC. It is translated as CATSRGTGTSGLRGETQYF. Drawing the rest from reference TRBV15 and TRBJ2-5, the complete variable domain is DAMVIQNPRYQVTQFGKPVTLSCSQTLNHNVMYWYQQKSSQAPKLLFHYYDKDFNNEADTPDNFQSRRPNTSFCFLDIRSPGLGDTAMYLCATSRGTGTSGLRGETQYFGPGTRLLVL.